Listed below are T cell receptor beta chains from one sample, sequenced in a study of TIL therapy for anti-PD-1-resistant metastatic lung cancer. The repertoire was sequenced with immunoSEQ multiplex PCR; TCRdb's copy has only in-frame clones and lacks some. The table shows 45,000 to 60,000 clones, with roughly 85% occurring only once. Sequencing used blood, obtained at baseline. These receptors were taken from a woman between 30 and 80 years old with non-small cell lung cancer. Both conserved end residues are part of each CDR3. Each record gives: V gene, clone size, D gene, J gene, CDR3 protein, CDR3 DNA. The D gene is left open where the match is weak. Only part of the rows carry a size: once, few, many, or a class if the clone is expanded.

V gene: TRBV4-1; clone size: few; D gene: -; J gene: TRBJ1-2; CDR3 protein: CASSQFSDSAGVTGYTF; CDR3 DNA: TGCGCCAGCAGCCAATTCTCAGATTCGGCAGGGGTTACGGGCTACACCTTC
V gene: TRBV6-5; clone size: -; D gene: -; J gene: TRBJ1-5; CDR3 protein: CASTFTSLPDQPQHF; CDR3 DNA: TGTGCCAGCACTTTCACGTCCCTGCCCGATCAGCCCCAGCATTTT
V gene: TRBV15; clone size: -; D gene: -; J gene: TRBJ2-7; CDR3 protein: CATSRDGGPEQYF; CDR3 DNA: TGTGCCACCAGCAGAGATGGGGGCCCCGAGCAGTACTTC
V gene: TRBV6-7; clone size: -; D gene: -; J gene: TRBJ2-1; CDR3 protein: CASTSVHRVDYNEQFF; CDR3 DNA: TGTGCCAGCACATCCGTTCACAGGGTTGATTACAATGAGCAGTTCTTC
V gene: TRBV21-1; clone size: -; D gene: -; J gene: TRBJ1-2; CDR3 protein: CARTLTQGYPYGYTF; CDR3 DNA: TGTGCCAGAACTTTAACCCAGGGGTACCCCTATGGCTACACCTTC
V gene: TRBV19; clone size: -; D gene: TRBD1; J gene: TRBJ1-4; CDR3 protein: CASSPRTGRTNEKLFF; CDR3 DNA: TGTGCCAGTAGTCCCAGGACAGGGAGGACTAATGAAAAACTGTTTTTT
V gene: TRBV2; clone size: -; D gene: TRBD1; J gene: TRBJ2-7; CDR3 protein: CASSGQGAMREQYF; CDR3 DNA: TGTGCCAGCAGTGGACAGGGGGCGATGAGGGAGCAGTACTTC
V gene: TRBV28; clone size: -; D gene: -; J gene: TRBJ1-2; CDR3 protein: CAYRDNYGYTF; CDR3 DNA: TGTGCTTACCGGGACAACTATGGCTACACCTTC
V gene: TRBV7-9; clone size: few; D gene: -; J gene: TRBJ1-1; CDR3 protein: CASSSWTTNTEAFF; CDR3 DNA: TGTGCCAGCAGTTCATGGACAACCAACACTGAAGCTTTCTTT
V gene: TRBV6-6; clone size: -; D gene: TRBD2; J gene: TRBJ2-5; CDR3 protein: CASRLAGGQETQYF; CDR3 DNA: TGTGCCAGCAGGCTAGCGGGAGGGCAAGAGACCCAGTACTTC
V gene: TRBV28; clone size: -; D gene: TRBD1; J gene: TRBJ1-2; CDR3 protein: CASQKGQVYGYTF; CDR3 DNA: TGTGCCAGTCAGAAGGGACAGGTTTATGGCTACACCTTC
V gene: TRBV6-5; clone size: -; D gene: TRBD1; J gene: TRBJ2-7; CDR3 protein: CASSFDRGKGEQYF; CDR3 DNA: TGTGCCAGCAGTTTCGACAGGGGAAAGGGGGAGCAGTACTTC